This entry describes one T cell receptor (beta chain). The sample originates from a study of T cell changes during pregnancy in multiple sclerosis. The CDR3 sequence is 16 residues long. V lost 2 bases and J lost 4; bases outside the gene matches: 4. Germline assignment: CDR1 LNHNV and CDR2 YYDKDF (reference sequence). TCRdb's copy holds only in-frame clones and misses some; the assay was immunoSEQ multiplex PCR. This table holds some 30,000 clones, 89% found once. This clonotype originated in a female donor with multiple sclerosis, enrolled in a pregnancy study. V and J are TRBV15 and TRBJ2-5, with 13 positions matching TRBD2. Specimen: CD8+ T cells from peripheral blood mononuclear cells, collected after pregnancy. This CDR3 is CATSRWTSGSGETQYF. In DNA, the CDR3 is TGTGCCACCAGCAGATGGACTAGCGGGAGTGGAGAGACCCAGTACTTC.